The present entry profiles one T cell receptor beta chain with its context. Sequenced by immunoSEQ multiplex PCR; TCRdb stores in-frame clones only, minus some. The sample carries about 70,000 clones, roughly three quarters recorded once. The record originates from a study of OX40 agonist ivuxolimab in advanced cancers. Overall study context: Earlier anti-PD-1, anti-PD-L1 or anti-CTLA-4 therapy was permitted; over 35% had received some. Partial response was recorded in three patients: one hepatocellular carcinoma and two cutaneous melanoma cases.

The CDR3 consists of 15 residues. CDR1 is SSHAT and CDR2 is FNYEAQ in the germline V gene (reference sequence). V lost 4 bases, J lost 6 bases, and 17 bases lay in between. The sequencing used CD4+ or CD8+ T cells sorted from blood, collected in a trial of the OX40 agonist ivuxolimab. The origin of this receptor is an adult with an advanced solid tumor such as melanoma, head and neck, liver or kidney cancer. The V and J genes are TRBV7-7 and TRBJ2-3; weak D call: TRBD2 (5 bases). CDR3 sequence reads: CASSSGQGGVDTQYF. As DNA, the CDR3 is TGTGCCAGCAGCTCCGGTCAAGGAGGCGTCGATACGCAGTATTTT. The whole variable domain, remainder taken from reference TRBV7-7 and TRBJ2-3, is GAGVSQSPRYKVTKRGQDVTLRCDPISSHATLYWYQQALGQGPEFLTYFNYEAQPDKSGLPSDRFSAERPEGSISTLTIQRTEQRDSAMYRCASSSGQGGVDTQYFGPGTRLTVL.